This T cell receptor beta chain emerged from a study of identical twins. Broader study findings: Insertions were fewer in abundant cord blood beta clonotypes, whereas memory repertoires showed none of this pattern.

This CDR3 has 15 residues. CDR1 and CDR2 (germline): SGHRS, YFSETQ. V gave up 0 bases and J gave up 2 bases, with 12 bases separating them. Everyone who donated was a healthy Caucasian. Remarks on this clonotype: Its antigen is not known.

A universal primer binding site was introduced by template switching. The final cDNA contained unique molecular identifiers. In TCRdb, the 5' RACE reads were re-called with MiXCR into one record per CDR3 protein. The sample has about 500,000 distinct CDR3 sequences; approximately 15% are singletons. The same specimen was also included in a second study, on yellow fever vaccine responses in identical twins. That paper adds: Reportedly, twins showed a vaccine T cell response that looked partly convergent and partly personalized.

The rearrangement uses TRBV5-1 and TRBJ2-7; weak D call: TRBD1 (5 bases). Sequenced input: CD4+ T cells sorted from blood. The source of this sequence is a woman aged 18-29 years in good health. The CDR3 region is CASSLEGVSTYEQYF. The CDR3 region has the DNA TGCGCCAGCAGCTTGGAAGGGGTTTCAACCTACGAGCAGTACTTC.